One and the same sample provided the 18 T cell receptor beta chains below, sequenced in a study of immune cell composition in non-small cell lung cancer. Sequenced by immunoSEQ multiplex PCR; TCRdb stores in-frame clones only, minus some. Here the sample spans 15,000 or so clones, 55% to 70% being singletons. The sequencing input was lung tumor tissue. Receptors were obtained from a human donor with non-small cell lung cancer.

The rearrangement uses TRBV14 and TRBJ2-3; the match to TRBD2 covers 9 bases. The germline V gene has CDR1 SGHDN and CDR2 FVKESK. V lost 8 bases and J lost 6; bases outside the gene matches: 6. The CDR3 is made up of 13 amino acids. The CDR3 DNA follows: TGTGCCAGCGGGGTAGCGGGGGCCGATACGCAGTATTTT. As protein: CASGVAGADTQYF.

The V and J genes are TRBV5-1 and TRBJ1-6; TRBD1 matches at 7 bases. Germline values: CDR1 SGHRS, CDR2 YFSETQ. The length of the CDR3 is 18 residues. V gave up 0 bases and J gave up 1 base; unmatched junction bases: 7. The CDR3 region is CASSLGTGLRSYNSPLHF. The DNA for the CDR3 is TGCGCCAGCAGCTTGGGGACAGGTTTGAGGTCCTATAATTCACCCCTCCACTTT. Based on the CDR3 plus reference TRBV5-1 and TRBJ1-6, the full variable domain is KAGVTQTPRYLIKTRGQQVTLSCSPISGHRSVSWYQQTPGQGLQFLFEYFSETQRNKGNFPGRFSGRQFSNSRSEMNVSTLELGDSALYLCASSLGTGLRSYNSPLHFGNGTRLTVT.

The chain carries TRBV9 and TRBJ2-1; 9 nucleotides match TRBD2. There are 14 residues in the CDR3. The V gene's germline CDR1 is SGDLS and CDR2 YYNGEE. Trimming at V came to 4 bases and at J to 5 bases, leaving 4 bases not matched to a gene. The CDR3 spells CASSPLAGDNEQFF. The DNA of the CDR3 is TGTGCCAGCAGCCCCTTAGCGGGGGACAATGAGCAGTTCTTC.

CDR3: CASSYRTSGEETQYF. In nucleotides, the CDR3 is TGTGCCAGCAGCTATCGGACTAGCGGGGAAGAGACCCAGTACTTC. The chain links TRBV11-1 to TRBJ2-5, with 12 bases matching TRBD2. This CDR3 has 15 amino acids. The germline gives CDR1 SGHAT, CDR2 FQDESV (reference sequence). V shed 4 bases, J shed 3 bases, and the junction held 3 bases outside the gene matches.

The gene calls are TRBV2 and TRBJ1-2; D gene ambiguous. The CDR3 totals 14 residues. V dropped 3 bases and J dropped 5 bases, with 13 bases sitting between them. Per germline, CDR1 SNHLY and CDR2 FYNNEI. The CDR3 spells CASSDSRASYGYTF. As DNA, the CDR3 is TGTGCCAGCAGTGACTCCCGAGCCTCTTATGGCTACACCTTC.

The gene calls are TRBV27 and TRBJ2-3; D gene unclear. CDR3 length equals 13 residues. Between the trimmed V and J ends, which lost 4 bases and 3 bases, there was a span of 8 bases. Germline values: CDR1 MNHEY, CDR2 SMNVEV (reference sequence). This CDR3 reads CASSSLLTDTQYF. The CDR3 DNA reads TGTGCCAGCAGTTCGCTACTAACAGATACGCAGTATTTT.

This rearrangement joins TRBV7-8 to TRBJ1-1; 10 nucleotides match TRBD1. V lost 3 bases, J lost 6 bases, and 10 bases stayed unmatched. Germline CDR1 is SGHVS and CDR2 is FQNEAQ. The CDR3 has 16 amino acids. The CDR3 is CASSFLGGQGPPEAFF. CDR3 nucleotides: TGTGCCAGCAGCTTTCTTGGGGGACAGGGGCCCCCTGAAGCTTTCTTT.

The J gene is TRBJ1-2, the V gene TRBV6-5; possibly TRBD1 for D (6 bases). The ends were cut back, 2 bases at V and 0 bases at J, with 7 bases in the middle. CDR1 is MNHEY, CDR2 SVGAGI, per germline. CDR3 length: 14 residues. The CDR3, as DNA: TGTGCCAGCAGTTACCCAGGGGCTAACTATGGCTACACCTTC. Protein: CASSYPGANYGYTF.

The chain couples TRBV6-5 to TRBJ1-1, with 8 nucleotides matching TRBD1. The CDR3 is made up of 14 amino acids. The junction had 5 bases not matched to a gene; V was cut back by 2 bases and J by 6 bases. From germline, CDR1 is MNHEY and CDR2 SVGAGI. The CDR3 protein is CASSYQGAGSEAFF. CDR3 coding DNA: TGTGCCAGCAGTTACCAGGGGGCGGGTTCTGAAGCTTTCTTT.

This chain uses TRBV5-5 with TRBJ1-1, with TRBD1 identical over 7 bases. Germline assignment: CDR1 SGHKS and CDR2 YYEKEE (reference sequence). The CDR3 is made up of 15 amino acids. The junction had 5 bases not matched to a gene; V was cut back by 0 bases and J by 3 bases. CDR3 region: CASSLDRGSDTEAFF. As DNA, the CDR3 is TGTGCCAGCAGCTTGGACAGGGGTTCGGACACTGAAGCTTTCTTT.

This clone was detected a few times. V and J are TRBV6-1 and TRBJ2-5, with unresolved D. Looked up from germline, CDR1 is MNHNS and CDR2 is SASEGT. The CDR3 loop spans 12 amino acids. Trimming removed 7 bases from V and 5 bases from J, with 11 bases in between. Here the CDR3 reads CASKLDTETQYF. The CDR3 bases are TGTGCCAGCAAACTTGACACGGAGACCCAGTACTTC.

V gene TRBV18 combines with J gene TRBJ1-4, with 8 bases matching TRBD1. This CDR3 has 20 residues. The V gene's germline CDR1 is KGHSH and CDR2 LQKENI. V lost 4 bases to trimming and J lost 2 bases; unmatched junction nucleotides: 18. As DNA, the CDR3 is TGTGCCAGCTCACTTCTTCCACCGGGGACAGGAAAGGGGACTAATGAAAAACTGTTTTTT. Its translation: CASSLLPPGTGKGTNEKLFF.

This chain connects TRBV28 to TRBJ2-5, with TRBD2 matching over 11 bases. Germline lookup yields CDR1 MDHEN and CDR2 SYDVKM. This CDR3 has 15 residues. J was trimmed by 3 bases and V by 5 bases; bases with no gene match: 5. CDR3 bases: TGTGCCAGCAGTCCCCGGGGACTAGCGGAAGAGACCCAGTACTTC. Its translation: CASSPRGLAEETQYF.

V usage is TRBV7-8 and J usage is TRBJ2-7; 7 nucleotides match TRBD1. V gave up 5 bases and J gave up 4 bases; unmatched junction bases: 8. The CDR3 loop spans 14 amino acids. The germline V gene encodes CDR1 SGHVS and CDR2 FQNEAQ. The CDR3 coding sequence is TGTGCCAGCAGCCGTGACAGGGTTTGGTACGAGCAGTACTTC. Protein sequence: CASSRDRVWYEQYF.

The chain carries TRBV10-3 and TRBJ1-2; tentatively, D is TRBD1 (5 bases). Germline V lookup: CDR1 ENHRY, CDR2 SYGVKD. The length of the CDR3 is 14 residues. Trimming stripped 8 bases from V and 4 bases from J, with 17 bases between. The CDR3 reads CAIGGEGSRYGYTF. CDR3 DNA sequence: TGTGCCATCGGGGGGGAAGGGTCTCGCTATGGCTACACCTTC.

This chain uses TRBV5-1 with TRBJ2-5, with a tentative D call TRBD1 (7 bases). The CDR3 spans 14 residues. The V end lost 2 bases, the J end lost 5 bases, and 13 bases lay between the germline ends. CDR1 is SGHRS, CDR2 YFSETQ, per germline. The CDR3 protein is CASSLGGGTETQYF. In nucleotides, the CDR3 is TGCGCCAGCAGCTTAGGAGGGGGCACGGAGACCCAGTACTTC.

The J gene is TRBJ2-2, the V gene TRBV2; TRBD2 matches 7 bases. With 3 bases clipped from V and 7 bases from J, the junction kept 5 bases outside the gene matches. Germline-derived CDR1 and CDR2 are SNHLY and FYNNEI. CDR3 size: 14 residues. This chain's CDR3 is CASSERGWDGELFF. The DNA for the CDR3 is TGTGCCAGCAGTGAGCGGGGGTGGGACGGGGAGCTGTTTTTT.

The rearrangement uses TRBV6-5 and TRBJ2-7; 9 bases map to TRBD1. This CDR3 contains 14 residues. With V trimmed by 4 bases and J by 6 bases, 7 bases remained unmatched. Germline CDR1 MNHEY, CDR2 SVGAGI. CDR3 sequence: CASSFGTGWVEQYF. The CDR3 coding sequence is TGTGCCAGCAGTTTCGGGACAGGGTGGGTCGAGCAGTACTTC.